This record concerns one TCR beta chain sequence. After removal of 1 base from V and 4 bases from J, the junction contained 7 bases not matched to a gene. CDR1 is SGDLS and CDR2 is YYNGEE in the germline V gene. CDR3 length equals 16 residues. These data originate in a study of regulatory T cells in long-lasting Graves disease. The sample's time point: newly diagnosed GD, antithyroid drugs for less than 3 months. Construction of the TCR library relied on RNA isolated from PBMCs. Those enrolled as patients came out of an endocrinology department in Xi'an, China. Construction of TCR beta libraries relied on iRepertoire HTBI primers and on Arm-PCR targeting CDR3 regions. One entry per CDR3 protein, called by TCRdb with MiXCR from the multiplex PCR reads. Of a few hundred thousand distinct CDR3 sequences listed, roughly 13% are singletons. The same specimen was also included in a second study, on T cells in Graves' hyperthyroidism and ophthalmopathy. That work adds: HTBI primers drove first-round RT-PCR of the TCR CDR3.

This chain links TRBV9 with TRBJ2-3, with TRBD2 matching over 9 bases. The sequence came from a man aged 25 to 40 with Graves disease. The input for sequencing was peripheral blood mononuclear cells (PBMCs), taken at new diagnosis, from a patient treated with antithyroid drugs. The CDR3 bases are TGTGCCAGCAGCGTATTTGCGGGAGGGCCGGCAGATACGCAGTATTTT. Translating gives CASSVFAGGPADTQYF.